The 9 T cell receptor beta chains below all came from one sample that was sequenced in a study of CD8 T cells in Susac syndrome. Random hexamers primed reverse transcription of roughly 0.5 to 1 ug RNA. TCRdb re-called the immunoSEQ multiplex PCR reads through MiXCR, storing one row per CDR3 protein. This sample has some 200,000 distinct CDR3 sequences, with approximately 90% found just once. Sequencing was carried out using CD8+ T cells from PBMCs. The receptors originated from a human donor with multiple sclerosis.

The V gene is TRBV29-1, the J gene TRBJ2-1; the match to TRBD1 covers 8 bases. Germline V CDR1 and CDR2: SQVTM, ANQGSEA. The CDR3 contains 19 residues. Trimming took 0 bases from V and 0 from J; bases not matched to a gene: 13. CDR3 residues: CSVEELGRGPESSYNEQFF. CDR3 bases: TGCAGCGTTGAAGAATTGGGCAGGGGGCCCGAAAGCTCCTACAATGAGCAGTTCTTC.

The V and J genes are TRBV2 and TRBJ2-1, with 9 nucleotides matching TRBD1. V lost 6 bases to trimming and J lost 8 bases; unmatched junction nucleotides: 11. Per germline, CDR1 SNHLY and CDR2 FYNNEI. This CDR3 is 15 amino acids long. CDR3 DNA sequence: TGTGCCAGCAGCCCCGGGACAGGGATAATGGATGAGCAGTTCTTC. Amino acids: CASSPGTGIMDEQFF.

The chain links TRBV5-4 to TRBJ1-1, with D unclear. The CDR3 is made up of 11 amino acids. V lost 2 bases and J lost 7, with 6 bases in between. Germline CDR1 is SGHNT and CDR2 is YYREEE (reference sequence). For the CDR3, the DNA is TGTGCCAGCAGCTTTGGAAATGAAGCTTTCTTT. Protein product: CASSFGNEAFF.

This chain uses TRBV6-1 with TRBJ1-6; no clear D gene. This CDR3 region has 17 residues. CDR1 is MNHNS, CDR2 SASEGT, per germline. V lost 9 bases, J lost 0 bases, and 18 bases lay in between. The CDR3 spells CASSPSVPSSYNSPLHF. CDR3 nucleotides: TGTGCCAGTTCCCCCTCTGTCCCGAGCTCCTATAATTCACCCCTCCACTTT.

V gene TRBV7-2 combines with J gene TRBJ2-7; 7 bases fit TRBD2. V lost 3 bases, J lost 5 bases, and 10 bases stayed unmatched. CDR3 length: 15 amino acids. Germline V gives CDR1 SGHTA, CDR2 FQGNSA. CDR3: CASSFRLAPGDEQYF. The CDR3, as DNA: TGTGCCAGCAGCTTCAGACTAGCCCCTGGGGACGAGCAGTACTTC. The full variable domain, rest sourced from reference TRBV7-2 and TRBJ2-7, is GAGVSQSPSNKVTEKGKDVELRCDPISGHTALYWYRQSLGQGLEFLIYFQGNSAPDKSGLPSDRFSAERTGGSVSTLTIQRTQQEDSAVYLCASSFRLAPGDEQYFGPGTRLTVT.

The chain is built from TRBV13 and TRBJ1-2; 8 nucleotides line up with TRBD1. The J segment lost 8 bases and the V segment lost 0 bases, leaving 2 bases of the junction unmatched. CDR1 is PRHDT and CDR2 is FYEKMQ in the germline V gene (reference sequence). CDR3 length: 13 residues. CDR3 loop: CASSLGQGGGYTF. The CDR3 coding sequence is TGTGCCAGCAGCTTAGGACAGGGGGGCGGCTACACCTTC.

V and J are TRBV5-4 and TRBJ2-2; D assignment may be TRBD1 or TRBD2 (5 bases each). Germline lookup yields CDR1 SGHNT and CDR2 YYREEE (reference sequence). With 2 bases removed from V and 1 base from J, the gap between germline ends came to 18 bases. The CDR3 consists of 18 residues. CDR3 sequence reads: CASSLFVLTGLNTGELFF. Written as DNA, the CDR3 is TGTGCCAGCAGCTTATTCGTCCTTACAGGACTGAACACCGGGGAGCTGTTTTTT.

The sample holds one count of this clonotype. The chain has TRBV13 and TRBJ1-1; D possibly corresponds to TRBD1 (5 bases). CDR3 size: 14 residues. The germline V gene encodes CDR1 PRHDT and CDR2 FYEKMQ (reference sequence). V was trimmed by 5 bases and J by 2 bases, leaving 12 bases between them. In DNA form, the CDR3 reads TGTGCCAGCAGCCGGGGCAGGAAAAACACTGAAGCTTTCTTT. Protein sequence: CASSRGRKNTEAFF. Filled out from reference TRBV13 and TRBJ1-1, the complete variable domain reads AAGVIQSPRHLIKEKRETATLKCYPIPRHDTVYWYQQGPGQDPQFLISFYEKMQSDKGSIPDRFSAQQFSDYHSELNMSSLELGDSALYFCASSRGRKNTEAFFGQGTRLTVV.

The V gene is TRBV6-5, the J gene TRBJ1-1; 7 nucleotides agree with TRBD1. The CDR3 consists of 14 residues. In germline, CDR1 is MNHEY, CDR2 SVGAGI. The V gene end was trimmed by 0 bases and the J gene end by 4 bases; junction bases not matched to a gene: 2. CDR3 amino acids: CASSYSPGGTEAFF. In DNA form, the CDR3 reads TGTGCCAGCAGTTACTCCCCAGGGGGCACTGAAGCTTTCTTT.